This TCR beta chain was identified in a study of cytomegalovirus exposure and HLA in healthy donors. Among the roughly 120 subjects of the validation cohort, separate from the approximately 670-subject first cohort, were the donors. The ends lost 4 bases at V and 0 bases at J; junction bases unmatched: 9. Germline V lookup: CDR1 LGHNA, CDR2 YNFKEQ. The CDR3 is 18 residues long. The table lists this clone with a count of one. Only in-frame clones appear in the TCRdb table, and some are missing; sequencing was by immunoSEQ multiplex PCR. The sample yields some 170,000 clones, about 83% seen once. Sequences were obtained from PBMCs. The sequence derives from a woman aged 25 to 39 in good health and CMV-seronegative. This chain joins TRBV4-2 and TRBJ1-2, with TRBD1 identical over 12 bases. CDR3 residues: CASSPAPGTGGPNYGYTF. DNA for the CDR3: TGTGCCAGCAGCCCGGCCCCCGGGACAGGGGGCCCTAACTATGGCTACACCTTC.